These T cell receptor beta chains were read from a single sample in a study of T cells in localized non-small cell lung cancer. Using immunoSEQ multiplex PCR, the repertoire was profiled, and TCRdb retains in-frame clones only, with some absent. The profile shows more than 45,000 clones, around three quarters of them singletons. The sequencing here drew on peripheral blood, taken before any cancer treatment. These receptors originate from a man between 40 and 70 years old with stage I squamous cell lung carcinoma. CDR3s include the opening cysteine and the closing phenylalanine or tryptophan. The D gene is left open where the match is weak. Size values are once, few and many counts, or a class for expanded clones, and some rows have none.

TRBJ1-2 TRBV4-2 - - TGTGCCAGCAGCCAAGATGGGACGGACTATGGCTACACCTTC CASSQDGTDYGYTF
TRBJ2-5 TRBV7-7 TRBD2 - TGTGCCAGCAGCTCGCTAGCGGGGGGGCCGGAGACCCAGTACTTC CASSSLAGGPETQYF
TRBJ1-2 TRBV29-1 TRBD1 - TGCAGCGTGGGGGGACAGGCATACTATGGCTACACCTTC CSVGGQAYYGYTF
TRBJ2-7 TRBV29-1 TRBD1 - TGCAGCGTTGGGGAGACAGGGACCTCCCAGGAGTACTTC CSVGETGTSQEYF
TRBJ2-7 TRBV14 - - TGTGCCAGCAGCTGGGGGAGCTCCTACGAGCAGTACTTC CASSWGSSYEQYF
TRBJ1-6 TRBV5-1 - - TGCGCCAGCAGCTGGGGAGGTCTAGGGACCGATAATTCACCCCTCCACTTT CASSWGGLGTDNSPLHF
TRBJ1-2 TRBV7-9 TRBD1 - TGTGCCAGCAGCTCTGGTGACAGGGGGCAAGGCTACACCTTC CASSSGDRGQGYTF
TRBJ2-3 TRBV18 - - TGTGCCAGCTCACCCACCCTCGTAACTCCTGATACGCAGTATTTT CASSPTLVTPDTQYF
TRBJ1-1 TRBV6-5 TRBD1 - TGTGCCAGCAGCCGGACAGGGAACACTGAAGCTTTCTTT CASSRTGNTEAFF
TRBJ1-6 TRBV6-5 - - TGTGCCAGCAGTTACTCGAGGACAGCCTATAATTCACCCCTCCACTTT CASSYSRTAYNSPLHF
TRBJ1-2 TRBV4-1 - - TGCGCCAGCAGCCACGATTCTGGGGGCACTAACTATGGCTACACCTTC CASSHDSGGTNYGYTF
TRBJ1-2 TRBV7-2 - - TGTGCCAGCAGCTTAGGAGGGGGAAATGGCTACACCTTC CASSLGGGNGYTF
TRBJ2-1 TRBV20-1 - - TGCAGCCCTGTGGGCTCGGAGCAGTTCTTC CSPVGSEQFF
TRBJ1-1 TRBV27 - - TGTGCCAGCAGTTTTGGCAGTATGAACACTGAAGCTTTCTTT CASSFGSMNTEAFF
TRBJ1-2 TRBV7-8 - - TGTGCCAGCAGCTTAGGCCCGTCAGACTGGTATGGCTACACCTTC CASSLGPSDWYGYTF
TRBJ1-1 TRBV10-3 TRBD1 - TGTGCCATCAGGACCGGGACAGGGAACACTGAAGCTTTCTTT CAIRTGTGNTEAFF
TRBJ2-2 TRBV11-2 - - TGTGCCAGCAGCTTATTACGCAGGTCCAGGAATGAGAACACCGGGGAGCTGTTTTTT CASSLLRRSRNENTGELFF
TRBJ1-2 TRBV4-3 - - TGCGCCAGCAGGCTTGGACCCCTGAAGGAATATGGCTACACCTTC CASRLGPLKEYGYTF
TRBJ2-7 TRBV7-6 TRBD1 few TGTGCCAGCAGACAGGGGCGTTCCTACGAGCAGTACTTC CASRQGRSYEQYF
TRBJ2-7 TRBV7-3 - - TGTGCCAGCAGCTCATACGGTAGCTCCTACGAGCAGTACTTC CASSSYGSSYEQYF
TRBJ2-1 TRBV28 TRBD2 - TGTGCCAGCACGGCGAAGCGGGGGCCGCACAATGAGCAGTTCTTC CASTAKRGPHNEQFF
TRBJ2-5 TRBV7-7 - - TGTGCCAGCAGCCCGGGGGACTTGGTTGAGACCCAGTACTTC CASSPGDLVETQYF
TRBJ1-2 TRBV30 - - TGTGCCTGGAGTAGTAGTAGGACCGGCTACACCTTC CAWSSSRTGYTF
TRBJ2-6 TRBV5-1 TRBD1 - TGCGCCAGCAGCTTCCGGGGACAGGGGGCATCTGGGGCCAACGTCCTGACTTTC CASSFRGQGASGANVLTF
TRBJ2-7 TRBV14 - - TGTGCCAGCAGTCCGCCGGGACTCCTCTCCTACGAGCAGTACTTC CASSPPGLLSYEQYF
TRBJ2-7 TRBV19 TRBD1 - TGTGCCAGTAGAACCCGGGGACAGGGGGGACCCTACGAGCAGTACTTC CASRTRGQGGPYEQYF
TRBJ2-7 TRBV7-9 - - TGTGCCAGCAGCTTAGTGGGGGACGAGCAGTACTTC CASSLVGDEQYF
TRBJ1-3 TRBV6-1 - once TGTGCCAGCAGTGAGGCGGTCTCTGGAAACACCATATATTTT CASSEAVSGNTIYF
TRBJ1-5 TRBV7-9 - - TGTGCCAGCAGCCTGGGGGCAGGGAGTCAGCCCCAGCATTTT CASSLGAGSQPQHF
TRBJ1-5 TRBV9 TRBD1 - TGTGCCAGCAGCTCCGGGACAGGGGTTTCCAATCAGCCCCAGCATTTT CASSSGTGVSNQPQHF
TRBJ2-1 TRBV21-1 - - TGTGCCAGCAGCGGAAGGGGACTAGCCTGCTACAATGAGCAGTTCTTC CASSGRGLACYNEQFF
TRBJ2-2 TRBV6-4 - few TGTGCCACCGCCGTACCTTCCTACGGGGAGCTGTTTTTT CATAVPSYGELFF
TRBJ1-1 TRBV25-1 - - TGTGCCAGCAGTTTCGGCTACACTGAAGCTTTCTTT CASSFGYTEAFF
TRBJ1-5 TRBV6-1 - - TGTGCCAGCCTCCTCGGGACACGCAATCAGCCCCAGCATTTT CASLLGTRNQPQHF
TRBJ2-7 TRBV7-8 - - TGTGCCAGCAGCCCCCGGGTGGGTGAGCAGTACTTC CASSPRVGEQYF
TRBJ1-1 TRBV29-1 - - TGCAGCGTCGACAGGTCGAACACTGAAGCTTTCTTT CSVDRSNTEAFF
TRBJ2-1 TRBV15 - - TGTGCCACCAGCAGAGGCCGGGAGTCCTACAATGAGCAGTTCTTC CATSRGRESYNEQFF
TRBJ2-7 TRBV27 TRBD1 - TGTGCCAGCAGTATATACAGGGGTTCGACTGACGAGCAGTACTTC CASSIYRGSTDEQYF
TRBJ2-5 TRBV20-1 - - TGCAGTGCTAGGTTCGAGACCCAGTACTTC CSARFETQYF
TRBJ2-3 TRBV9 TRBD2 - TGTGCCAGCAGCCCACACCCTACTAGCGGGGGGGCGGATACGCAGTATTTT CASSPHPTSGGADTQYF
TRBJ2-7 TRBV6-6 TRBD2 once TGTGCCAGCAGTTCCAGCGGGGTGGGTGTCTACGAGCAGTACTTC CASSSSGVGVYEQYF
TRBJ1-4 TRBV9 - - TGTGCCAGCAGCGTAGAGTACGGAACCTTCGAAAAACTGTTTTTT CASSVEYGTFEKLFF
TRBJ1-1 TRBV5-6 - - TGTGCCAGCAGTTACCAGGGGAGCACTGAAGCTTTCTTT CASSYQGSTEAFF
TRBJ1-5 TRBV6-5 - - TGTGCCAGCAGGGCCGGGACAACCGACAATCAGCCCCAGCATTTT CASRAGTTDNQPQHF
TRBJ2-5 TRBV4-3 - - TGCGCCAGCAGCCAAGTGGCAGGGAGGGAGACCCAGTACTTC CASSQVAGRETQYF
TRBJ1-1 TRBV28 - - TGTGCCAGCAGTTCTAGTAGTCCCTGGAGCACCGAAGCTTTCTTT CASSSSSPWSTEAFF
TRBJ1-4 TRBV5-1 TRBD1 - TGCGCCAGCAGCGGGGGACAGGTTAATGAAAAACTGTTTTTT CASSGGQVNEKLFF
TRBJ2-7 TRBV6-6 TRBD1 - TGTGCCAGCAGTTCCGGGACAGGGAATTACGAGCAGTACTTC CASSSGTGNYEQYF
TRBJ1-2 TRBV18 - few TGTGCCAGCTCACCCGAGGGGGGATACTATGGCTACACCTTC CASSPEGGYYGYTF
TRBJ2-5 TRBV27 - - TGTGCCAGCAGTTTCGCAGGGGCGTACCAAGAGACCCAGTACTTC CASSFAGAYQETQYF
TRBJ2-7 TRBV6-5 TRBD1 - TGTGCCAGCACCGATCAGGGGGCACTGTCCTACGAGCAGTACTTC CASTDQGALSYEQYF
TRBJ2-6 TRBV19 - - TGTGCCAGTAGTATAGATGCAGGGTTGGGGGCCAACGTCCTGACTTTC CASSIDAGLGANVLTF
TRBJ1-1 TRBV6-5 - - TGTGCCAGCAACCGAAAGTCCTCCACTGAAGCTTTCTTT CASNRKSSTEAFF
TRBJ2-3 TRBV11-2 - - TGTGCCAGCAGCCCCCGGACCGTAAGCACAGATACGCAGTATTTT CASSPRTVSTDTQYF
TRBJ1-6 TRBV27 - - TGTGCCAGCAGTTTACGGGCCGCAAATCTTAATTCACCCCTCCACTTT CASSLRAANLNSPLHF
TRBJ2-7 TRBV18 - - TGTGCCAGCTCACCACCGGGGGACGAGCAGTACTTC CASSPPGDEQYF
TRBJ2-2 TRBV6-5 - - TGTGCCAGCAGTAGGGGACTCACCGGGGAGCTGTTTTTT CASSRGLTGELFF